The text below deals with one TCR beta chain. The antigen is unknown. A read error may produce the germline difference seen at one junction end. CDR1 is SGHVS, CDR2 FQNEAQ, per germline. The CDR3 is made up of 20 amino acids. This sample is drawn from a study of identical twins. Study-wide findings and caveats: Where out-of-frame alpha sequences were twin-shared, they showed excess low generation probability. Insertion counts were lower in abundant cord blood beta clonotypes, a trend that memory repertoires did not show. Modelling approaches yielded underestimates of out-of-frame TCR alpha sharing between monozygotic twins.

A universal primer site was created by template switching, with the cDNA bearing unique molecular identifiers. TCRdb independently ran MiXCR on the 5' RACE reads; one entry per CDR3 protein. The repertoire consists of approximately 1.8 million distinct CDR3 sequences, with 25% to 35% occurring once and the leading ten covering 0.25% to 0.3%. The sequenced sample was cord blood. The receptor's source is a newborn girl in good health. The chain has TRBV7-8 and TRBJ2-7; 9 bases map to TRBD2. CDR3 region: CASGLAFPSGIKHRSSEQYF. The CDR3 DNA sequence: TGTGCCAGCGGCTTAGCCTTTCCTAGCGGGATAAAGCATAGATCAAGCGAGCAGTACTTC.